What follows are 17 T cell receptor beta chains derived from one specimen sequenced in a study of cytomegalovirus exposure and HLA in healthy donors. With 60 Vbeta and 13 Jbeta primers, the PCR was carried out. The protocol was immunoSEQ multiplex PCR, while the TCRdb copy is restricted to in-frame clones and leaves out a portion. The profile shows 120,000 to 150,000 clones, roughly 80% of them singletons. Sequencing was done on a sample of PBMCs. The receptors shown here come from a woman aged 40-49 years in good health and CMV-seropositive.

This sequence joins TRBV19 and TRBJ2-7; 7 bases fit TRBD1. The CDR3 loop spans 14 amino acids. CDR1 and CDR2 (germline): LNHDA, SQIVND (reference sequence). The trim removed 8 bases at V and 0 bases at J, leaving 7 bases unmatched. CDR3 nucleotide sequence: TGTGCCAGTTTGGACAGGCTGACCTCCTACGAGCAGTACTTC. The encoded protein is CASLDRLTSYEQYF.

The rearrangement links TRBV7-2 to TRBJ1-2; TRBD1 agrees at 8 bases. J was trimmed by 3 bases and V by 5 bases; bases with no gene match: 5. CDR3 length equals 14 residues. CDR1 and CDR2 from the germline V gene are SGHTA and FQGNSA. For the CDR3, the DNA is TGTGCCAGCAGCCTCTCGACAGGGGACTATGGCTACACCTTC. Translated: CASSLSTGDYGYTF.

This chain connects TRBV30 to TRBJ1-2, with 10 positions matching TRBD1. CDR1 GTSNPN and CDR2 SVGIG come from the germline V gene (reference sequence). V was pared by 2 bases and J by 6 bases, with 3 bases of the junction left unmatched. This CDR3 has 13 amino acids. CDR3 protein: CAWSPDRGNGYTF. In DNA, the CDR3 is TGTGCCTGGAGTCCGGACAGGGGGAATGGCTACACCTTC.

The J gene is TRBJ2-6, the V gene TRBV5-1; TRBD1 agrees at 7 bases. V was pared by 0 bases and J by 0 bases, with 0 bases of the junction left unmatched. The germline CDR1 and CDR2 sequences are SGHRS and YFSETQ. There are 16 residues in the CDR3. The CDR3 nucleotides read TGCGCCAGCAGCTTGGGACAGGGCTCTGGGGCCAACGTCCTGACTTTC. This encodes CASSLGQGSGANVLTF. The full variable domain, in which reference TRBV5-1 and TRBJ2-6 provide the parts outside the CDR3, is KAGVTQTPRYLIKTRGQQVTLSCSPISGHRSVSWYQQTPGQGLQFLFEYFSETQRNKGNFPGRFSGRQFSNSRSEMNVSTLELGDSALYLCASSLGQGSGANVLTFGAGSRLTVL.

The V gene is TRBV30, the J gene TRBJ1-6; D uncertain. Germline assignment: CDR1 GTSNPN and CDR2 SVGIG (reference sequence). The CDR3 runs to 13 residues. V lost 3 bases to trimming and J lost 7 bases, with 10 bases between them. DNA of the CDR3: TGTGCCTGGAGCAACAGACGGAATTCACCCCTCCACTTT. Translating gives CAWSNRRNSPLHF.

The chain couples TRBV6-1 to TRBJ2-2; 7 positions agree with TRBD1. In germline, CDR1 is MNHNS, CDR2 SASEGT. The ends lost 4 bases at V and 6 bases at J; junction bases unmatched: 8. CDR3 size: 15 residues. The CDR3 coding sequence is TGTGCCAGCAGTGTTTGGGACAGAAACGCCGGGGAGCTGTTTTTT. It translates to CASSVWDRNAGELFF.

The chain is built from TRBV11-3 and TRBJ2-3, with D perhaps matching TRBD2 (6 bases). Trimming took off 1 base at V and 4 bases at J, with 12 bases between the two ends. Germline-derived CDR1 and CDR2 are SGHNT and YENEEA. This CDR3 comprises 15 residues. For the CDR3, the DNA is TGTGCCAGCAGCTTAGTGGCCTCGGGGGCAGATACGCAGTATTTT. Encoded protein: CASSLVASGADTQYF.

The rearrangement joins TRBV19 to TRBJ2-5; a weak D match, TRBD1 (6 bases). The CDR3 runs to 14 residues. Germline CDR1 and CDR2: LNHDA and SQIVND (reference sequence). The V end lost 6 bases, the J end lost 1 base, and 12 bases lay between the germline ends. CDR3: CASRPIGGQETQYF. The CDR3 nucleotides read TGTGCCAGTAGGCCAATAGGGGGCCAAGAGACCCAGTACTTC.

This chain uses TRBV4-1 with TRBJ2-5; 9 bases map to TRBD1. The CDR3 sequence is 15 residues long. Germline V lookup: CDR1 MGHRA, CDR2 YSYEKL. The V gene end was trimmed by 3 bases and the J gene end by 4 bases; junction bases not matched to a gene: 6. Here the CDR3 reads CASSQDRGAGETQYF. The CDR3 nucleotides are TGCGCCAGCAGCCAGGACAGGGGCGCCGGAGAGACCCAGTACTTC.

This clone was seen a single time. The chain links TRBV19 to TRBJ1-4, with 7 bases that match TRBD1. In germline, CDR1 is LNHDA, CDR2 SQIVND (reference sequence). V gave up 6 bases and J gave up 7 bases; unmatched junction bases: 5. CDR3 length equals 13 residues. The chain's CDR3 is CASSQGVFEKLFF. The DNA for the CDR3 is TGTGCCAGTAGCCAGGGGGTGTTTGAAAAACTGTTTTTT.

This sequence joins TRBV4-2 and TRBJ2-2; D may be TRBD2 (6 bases). CDR1 is LGHNA, CDR2 YNFKEQ, per germline. The length of the CDR3 is 17 residues. Deletions cut 4 bases from V and 8 bases from J, with 23 bases between. CDR3 sequence (DNA): TGTGCCAGCAGCCGCTTGGATGGGACTTCGGACGGGGGGGAGCTGTTTTTT. Translated, it gives CASSRLDGTSDGGELFF.

The CDR3 is CASSVDGTDTDTQYF. CDR3 nucleotides: TGTGCCAGCAGCGTAGATGGGACAGACACAGATACGCAGTATTTT. The J gene is TRBJ2-3, the V gene TRBV9; 7 bases agree with TRBD1. Germline values: CDR1 SGDLS, CDR2 YYNGEE. Losses at the gene ends were 0 bases for V and 2 bases for J; bases not matched to a gene: 3. CDR3 length: 15 amino acids.

The chain recombines TRBV5-1 with TRBJ2-5; 7 nucleotides line up with TRBD2. Germline-derived CDR1 and CDR2 are SGHRS and YFSETQ. The CDR3 extends over 13 amino acids. V trimming: 4 bases; J trimming: 5 bases; junction bases outside the gene matches: 5. The DNA of the CDR3 is TGCGCCAGCAGCCTCCCAGCGGGGGAGACCCAGTACTTC. Translating it yields CASSLPAGETQYF. The variable domain in full, completed from reference TRBV5-1 and TRBJ2-5, reads KAGVTQTPRYLIKTRGQQVTLSCSPISGHRSVSWYQQTPGQGLQFLFEYFSETQRNKGNFPGRFSGRQFSNSRSEMNVSTLELGDSALYLCASSLPAGETQYFGPGTRLLVL.

CDR3 region: CAWSRGLAGETQYF. CDR3 coding DNA: TGTGCCTGGAGCCGCGGACTAGCGGGAGAGACCCAGTACTTC. The chain links TRBV30 to TRBJ2-5; TRBD2 aligns across 11 bases. Germline loops: CDR1 GTSNPN, CDR2 SVGIG (reference sequence). This CDR3 spans 14 amino acids. Trimming took 3 bases from V and 4 from J; bases not matched to a gene: 4.

The J gene is TRBJ2-7, the V gene TRBV23-1; no clear D. TRBV23-1 is known as an ORF, though its function is uncertain. Trimming took off 3 bases at V and 7 bases at J, with 13 bases between the two ends. The CDR3 contains 13 residues. The CDR3 is CASSHVSSLEQYF. In DNA, the CDR3 is TGCGCCAGCAGTCATGTTAGCTCCCTGGAGCAGTACTTC.

The V gene is TRBV7-6, the J gene TRBJ2-1, with D unresolved. The CDR3 has 16 amino acids. Trimming left V 5 bases short and J 0 bases short, with 14 bases between. Germline lookup yields CDR1 SGHVS and CDR2 FNYEAQ. CDR3 coding DNA: TGTGCCAGCAGCCCCAGACCTGAGGACTCCTACAATGAGCAGTTCTTC. Protein sequence: CASSPRPEDSYNEQFF.

The chain couples TRBV7-3 to TRBJ2-2; tentative D call: TRBD1 (5 bases). The germline V gene encodes CDR1 SGHTA and CDR2 FQGTGA. V gave up 2 bases and J gave up 6 bases, with 10 bases separating them. The CDR3 extends over 14 amino acids. CDR3 protein: CASSLQGFPGELFF. The DNA for the CDR3 is TGTGCCAGCAGCTTACAGGGTTTCCCCGGGGAGCTGTTTTTT.